A selection of T cell receptor beta chains follows, all from one sample in a study of blood T cells in healthy people across ages. TCRdb reprocessed the 5' RACE reads via MiXCR and lists one record per CDR3 protein. The table includes roughly 680,000 distinct CDR3 sequences, 45% to 60% detected once. Material for sequencing was blood. The receptor set was obtained from a woman of 80 years or more in good health. Each CDR3 is given with its conserved first and last residue. The D gene is left open where the match is weak. Size values are once, few and many counts, or a class for expanded clones, and some rows have none.

abundance	v_gene	j_gene	d_gene	len	CDR3aa	CDR3nt
-	TRBV5-1	TRBJ2-5	-	13	CASNPTGVETQYF	TGCGCCAGCAACCCCACAGGTGTGGAGACCCAGTACTTC
-	TRBV10-3	TRBJ2-2	TRBD1	14	CAIRDRGLGGELFF	TGTGCCATCAGGGACAGGGGGCTTGGCGGGGAGCTGTTTTTT
-	TRBV15	TRBJ2-3	-	14	CATSRGRGTDTQYF	TGTGCCACCAGCAGAGGTAGGGGCACAGATACGCAGTATTTT
-	TRBV29-1	TRBJ2-1	TRBD2	12	CSAGGGINEQFF	TGCAGCGCCGGGGGGGGTATCAATGAGCAGTTCTTC
few	TRBV12-3/TRBV12-4	TRBJ2-3	TRBD2	16	CASSLGGGLSTDTQYF	TGTGCCAGCAGTTTAGGGGGGGGACTTAGCACAGATACGCAGTATTTT
-	TRBV3-1	TRBJ1-2	-	15	CASSHLGQPRFGYTF	TGTGCCAGCAGCCACCTCGGACAGCCCCGGTTTGGCTACACCTTC
-	TRBV12-3/TRBV12-4	TRBJ2-1	-	11	CASISDRGVFF	TGTGCCAGCATTTCAGACCGCGGGGTGTTCTTC
many	TRBV3-1	TRBJ2-4	-	14	CASSQEAGWNIQYF	TGTGCCAGCAGCCAAGAGGCAGGGTGGAACATTCAGTACTTC
-	TRBV10-3	TRBJ2-1	-	16	CAITQGAGGPFDEQFF	TGTGCCATCACCCAGGGGGCGGGAGGGCCTTTTGATGAGCAGTTCTTC
once	TRBV29-1	TRBJ2-2	-	12	CSVAGRTGELFF	TGCAGCGTTGCCGGCCGGACCGGGGAGCTGTTTTTT
few	TRBV20-1	TRBJ2-1	TRBD2	15	CSAPGGTSGRREQFF	TGCAGTGCTCCCGGAGGGACTAGCGGTCGCCGGGAGCAGTTCTTC
many	TRBV28	TRBJ1-2	TRBD1	13	CASRRDSLYGYTF	TGTGCCAGCAGACGGGACAGCCTCTATGGCTACACCTTC
-	TRBV9	TRBJ2-2	-	14	CASRRVSNTGELFF	TGTGCCAGCAGACGTGTGTCGAACACCGGGGAGCTGTTTTTT
-	TRBV6-2/TRBV6-3	TRBJ1-1	-	12	CASRTPDTEVFF	TGTGCCAGCAGAACCCCGGACACTGAAGTTTTCTTT
-	TRBV12-3/TRBV12-4	TRBJ2-5	TRBD1	14	CASRSRDRGREQYF	TGTGCCAGCAGGTCCCGGGACAGGGGTCGGGAGCAGTACTTC
once	TRBV20-1	TRBJ2-5	TRBD2	17	CSAHSPGLAGTQETQYF	TGCAGTGCGCACTCCCCTGGACTAGCGGGGACCCAAGAGACCCAGTACTTC
-	TRBV20-1	TRBJ2-7	-	13	CSAYRDEAYEQYF	TGCAGTGCATACCGGGACGAAGCCTACGAGCAGTACTTC
-	TRBV27	TRBJ2-1	-	12	CASRPTYNEQFF	TGTGCCAGCAGGCCTACCTACAATGAGCAGTTCTTC
many	TRBV10-1	TRBJ2-5	-	14	CASSPADVQETQYF	TGCGCCAGCAGCCCCGCGGACGTCCAAGAGACCCAGTACTTC
-	TRBV6-1	TRBJ2-3	-	13	CASSDPATDTQYF	TGTGCCAGCAGTGACCCAGCTACAGATACGCAGTATTTT
few	TRBV11-1	TRBJ1-2	-	12	CASSWDDYGYTF	TGTGCCAGCAGCTGGGATGATTATGGCTACACCTTC
-	TRBV7-2	TRBJ1-1	-	13	CASSFRRVTEAFF	TGTGCCAGCAGCTTTAGAAGGGTCACTGAAGCTTTCTTT
-	TRBV6-2/TRBV6-3	TRBJ2-7	TRBD1	14	CACHPDRGPYEQYF	TGTGCCTGCCATCCGGACAGGGGGCCCTACGAGCAGTACTTC
many	TRBV5-1	TRBJ2-5	-	14	CASSLVAGSETQYF	TGCGCCAGCAGCTTGGTTGCAGGCTCAGAGACCCAGTACTTC
many	TRBV3-1	TRBJ2-2	-	12	CASRPGAGELFF	TGTGCCAGCCGCCCCGGGGCCGGGGAGCTGTTTTTT
many	TRBV25-1	TRBJ1-2	TRBD1	13	CASRDGQGLGYTF	TGTGCCAGCAGGGACGGACAGGGATTGGGCTACACCTTC
few	TRBV4-1	TRBJ2-1	-	17	CATSPGPSMGGYNEQFF	TGCGCCACTTCTCCGGGCCCAAGTATGGGCGGGTACAATGAGCAGTTCTTC
-	TRBV28	TRBJ1-1	TRBD1	14	CASSVGGQGRYAFF	TGTGCCAGCAGTGTAGGGGGACAGGGGAGATACGCTTTCTTT
-	TRBV20-1	TRBJ2-7	-	15	CSATRASASSYEQYF	TGCAGTGCTACTCGGGCCAGCGCAAGCTCCTACGAGCAGTACTTC
many	TRBV5-6	TRBJ2-4	-	14	CASSLGVRGNIQYF	TGTGCCAGCAGCTTGGGGGTCCGCGGAAACATTCAGTACTTC
many	TRBV11-1	TRBJ2-6	-	19	CASSFWRGQPSSGANVLTF	TGTGCCAGCAGCTTCTGGAGGGGACAGCCGAGCTCTGGGGCCAACGTCCTGACTTTC
-	TRBV20-1	TRBJ1-5	-	16	CSARLTALGFNQPQHF	TGCAGTGCTAGATTGACAGCTCTGGGGTTTAATCAGCCCCAGCATTTT
few	TRBV4-2	TRBJ2-3	-	18	CASSQNPSLAGGTDTQYF	TGTGCCAGCAGCCAGAACCCCTCTTTGGCGGGCGGCACAGATACGCAGTATTTT
-	TRBV7-9	TRBJ1-2	-	16	CASSLDMPEYYYGYTF	TGTGCCAGCAGCTTGGACATGCCCGAGTACTACTATGGCTACACCTTC
once	TRBV15	TRBJ2-4	TRBD1	14	CATLSPGQGNIQYF	TGTGCCACCCTATCCCCGGGACAGGGCAACATTCAGTACTTC
-	TRBV9	TRBJ2-1	-	14	CASSVGGLSYEQFF	TGTGCCAGCAGCGTAGGCGGGTTGTCCTACGAGCAGTTCTTC
-	TRBV29-1	TRBJ1-1	-	12	CSVDGGNTEAFF	TGCAGCGTTGACGGGGGGAACACTGAAGCTTTCTTT
few	TRBV2	TRBJ1-4	TRBD1	13	CATSGTGKEKLFF	TGTGCCACTTCCGGGACAGGGAAAGAAAAACTGTTTTTT
-	TRBV7-2	TRBJ2-1	-	13	CASSARVYNEQFF	TGTGCCAGCAGCGCTAGGGTTTACAATGAGCAGTTCTTC
many	TRBV28	TRBJ2-3	-	16	CASSFSRRFSTDTQYF	TGTGCCAGCAGTTTCAGTAGGCGGTTTAGCACAGATACGCAGTATTTT
many	TRBV15	TRBJ2-7	TRBD1	16	CATSRQTGLSSYEQYF	TGTGCCACCAGCAGACAGACAGGGTTGAGCTCCTACGAGCAGTACTTC
-	TRBV28	TRBJ1-2	-	14	CASSMTQGLYGYTF	TGTGCCAGCAGTATGACCCAGGGGCTCTATGGCTACACCTTC
few	TRBV24-1	TRBJ1-2	-	12	CATSPGPKGYTF	TGTGCCACCAGTCCAGGTCCGAAAGGCTACACCTTC
-	TRBV6-5	TRBJ1-2	TRBD1	12	CATLGDRGGYTF	TGTGCCACTCTTGGGGACAGGGGCGGCTACACCTTC
-	TRBV12-3/TRBV12-4	TRBJ2-7	-	16	CASSRSGGIEVYEQYF	TGTGCCAGCAGTCGCTCTGGGGGCATTGAGGTCTACGAGCAGTACTTC
few	TRBV25-1	TRBJ2-5	-	12	CASSAVRETQYF	TGTGCCAGCAGCGCCGTTCGAGAGACCCAGTACTTC
many	TRBV10-3	TRBJ1-4	-	14	CAMKQRGPNEKLFF	TGTGCCATGAAGCAGCGTGGTCCTAATGAAAAACTGTTTTTT
many	TRBV3-1	TRBJ2-3	-	12	CASSQDSWTQYF	TGTGCCAGCAGCCAAGATTCCTGGACGCAGTATTTT
many	TRBV29-1	TRBJ1-5	-	12	CSVEDLGKAQHF	TGCAGCGTTGAAGATTTGGGAAAGGCCCAGCATTTT
-	TRBV20-1	TRBJ2-7	TRBD2	15	CSVANPGLAGYEQYF	TGCAGTGTCGCCAATCCGGGACTAGCGGGCTACGAGCAGTACTTC
once	TRBV6-5	TRBJ2-5	TRBD1	14	CDSRHGDSLETQYF	TGTGACAGCAGGCACGGGGACAGCCTAGAGACCCAGTACTTC
few	TRBV11-2	TRBJ1-1	-	15	CASSLDPTGVEEAFF	TGTGCCAGCAGCTTAGACCCGACGGGGGTCGAAGAAGCTTTCTTT
many	TRBV7-3	TRBJ2-1	-	15	CASSLKGSSYNEQFF	TGTGCCAGCAGCTTAAAGGGGAGCTCCTACAATGAGCAGTTCTTC
-	TRBV25-1	TRBJ1-5	-	14	CASSERGVNQPQHF	TGTGCCAGCAGTGAGCGGGGGGTCAATCAGCCCCAGCATTTT
-	TRBV7-2	TRBJ2-1	TRBD2	16	CASSLRRGGLGNEQFF	TGTGCCAGCAGCCTTCGGAGGGGGGGACTAGGCAATGAGCAGTTCTTC
many	TRBV29-1	TRBJ2-7	TRBD2	16	CSVDQSGTSGSTGQYF	TGCAGCGTTGATCAATCCGGGACTAGCGGGAGTACCGGGCAGTACTTC
-	TRBV5-1	TRBJ2-5	TRBD2	13	CASSSSGGETQYF	TGCGCCAGCAGCTCTAGCGGGGGAGAGACCCAGTACTTC
-	TRBV9	TRBJ2-7	TRBD1	14	CASSPRAGGDEQYF	TGTGCCAGCAGCCCCCGAGCAGGGGGCGACGAGCAGTACTTC
-	TRBV7-9	TRBJ1-2	TRBD1	15	CASSLSSGQVRGYTF	TGTGCCAGCAGCTTATCCTCCGGACAGGTCCGCGGCTACACCTTC
few	TRBV20-1	TRBJ1-2	-	12	CSAPRGPYGYTF	TGCAGTGCTCCCAGGGGACCCTATGGCTACACCTTC